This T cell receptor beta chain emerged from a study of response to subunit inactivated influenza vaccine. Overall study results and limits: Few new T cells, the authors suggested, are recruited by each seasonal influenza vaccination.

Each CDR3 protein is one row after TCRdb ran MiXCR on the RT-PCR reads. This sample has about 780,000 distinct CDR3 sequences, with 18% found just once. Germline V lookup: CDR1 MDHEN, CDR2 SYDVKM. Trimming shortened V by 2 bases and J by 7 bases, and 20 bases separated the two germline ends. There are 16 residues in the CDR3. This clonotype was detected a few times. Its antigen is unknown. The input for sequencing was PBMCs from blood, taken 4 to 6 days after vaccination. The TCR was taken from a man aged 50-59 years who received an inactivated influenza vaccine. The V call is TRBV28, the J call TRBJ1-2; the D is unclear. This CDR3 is CASSLVSQLSSGGYTF. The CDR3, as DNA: TGTGCCAGCAGTTTAGTTAGCCAGCTCAGTAGTGGTGGCTACACCTTC.